The rows below give T cell receptor beta chains drawn from one sample of a study of cytomegalovirus exposure and HLA in healthy donors. TCRdb's table, derived via immunoSEQ multiplex PCR, lists solely in-frame clones and lacks some. The sample yields 100,000 to 150,000 clones, around 82% seen once. The sequenced sample consisted of PBMCs. All receptors come from a man aged 40-50 years in good health and CMV-seronegative. Each CDR3 is given with its conserved first and last residue. Fields, in order: D gene, clone size, J gene, V gene, CDR3 protein, CDR3 DNA. D genes are given only for firm matches. Only part of the rows carry a size: once, few, many, or a class if the clone is expanded.

>.|.|TRBJ2-5|TRBV19
CASSMSRETQYF
TGTGCCAGTAGTATGTCTCGAGAGACCCAGTACTTC
>.|few|TRBJ1-1|TRBV2
CATSPGAIEAFF
TGTGCCACCTCACCTGGGGCGATTGAAGCTTTCTTT
>.|.|TRBJ2-6|TRBV27
CASSSRFRSSGANVLTF
TGTGCCAGCAGTTCGAGGTTCCGAAGCTCTGGGGCCAACGTCCTGACTTTC
>TRBD2|.|TRBJ2-1|TRBV27
CASSALAGRGNEQFF
TGTGCCAGCAGTGCCCTAGCGGGTAGAGGCAATGAGCAGTTCTTC
>TRBD1|.|TRBJ1-1|TRBV6-5
CASRSRGRTEAFF
TGTGCCAGCAGAAGCAGGGGGCGCACTGAAGCTTTCTTT
>.|.|TRBJ2-2|TRBV30
CAWSRGYTGELFF
TGTGCCTGGAGTCGGGGTTACACCGGGGAGCTGTTTTTT
>.|few|TRBJ2-3|TRBV4-3
CASSQDSGTDTQYF
TGCGCCAGCAGCCAAGATTCTGGCACAGATACGCAGTATTTT
>TRBD1|few|TRBJ1-6|TRBV27
CASSLDRGGSPLHF
TGTGCCAGCAGTCTGGACAGGGGGGGCTCACCCCTCCACTTT
>.|.|TRBJ1-5|TRBV28
CASSSFTSRNSNQPQHF
TGTGCCAGCAGTTCCTTTACTTCCCGCAACAGCAATCAGCCCCAGCATTTT
>TRBD1|.|TRBJ1-1|TRBV19
CASSIAGTATEAFF
TGTGCCAGTAGTATAGCCGGGACAGCCACTGAAGCTTTCTTT
>.|.|TRBJ2-2|TRBV19
CASKRNTGELFF
TGTGCCAGTAAGCGTAACACCGGGGAGCTGTTTTTT
>TRBD2|.|TRBJ2-1|TRBV9
CASSALAGSYNEQFF
TGTGCCAGCAGCGCACTAGCGGGCTCCTACAATGAGCAGTTCTTC
>.|once|TRBJ2-7|TRBV5-6
CASNEILSYEQYF
TGTGCCAGCAACGAAATCCTGAGCTACGAGCAGTACTTC
>TRBD2|.|TRBJ2-3|TRBV6-4
CASSYSGASTDTQYF
TGTGCCAGCAGTTACAGCGGGGCAAGCACAGATACGCAGTATTTT
>.|.|TRBJ1-1|TRBV5-4
CASSFLRGLNTEAFF
TGTGCCAGCAGCTTCCTCAGGGGCTTGAACACTGAAGCTTTCTTT
>.|.|TRBJ1-2|TRBV6-5
CASSYGRGYGYTF
TGTGCCAGCAGTTACGGCAGGGGCTATGGCTACACCTTC
>.|.|TRBJ2-3|TRBV6-1
CASSESADTQYF
TGTGCCAGCAGTGAATCCGCAGATACGCAGTATTTT
>.|.|TRBJ1-1|TRBV10-3
CAISESTGENEAFF
TGTGCCATCAGTGAGTCGACAGGAGAAAACGAAGCTTTCTTT
>.|.|TRBJ2-7|TRBV7-2
CASSPPGQTTYEQYF
TGTGCCAGCAGCCCGCCGGGACAAACAACCTACGAGCAGTACTTC
>TRBD1|few|TRBJ2-5|TRBV29-1
CSVEDKGTGRRGTQYF
TGCAGCGTTGAAGATAAGGGGACAGGGAGGAGGGGGACCCAGTACTTC
>.|.|TRBJ1-1|TRBV27
CASSFVRTVMNTEAFF
TGTGCCAGCAGTTTCGTAAGGACAGTCATGAACACTGAAGCTTTCTTT
>.|.|TRBJ1-1|TRBV19
CASMEGTSTEAFF
TGTGCCAGTATGGAAGGGACAAGCACTGAAGCTTTCTTT
>.|.|TRBJ2-7|TRBV28
CASSLYAGLGEQYF
TGTGCCAGCAGTTTATATGCAGGGCTGGGAGAGCAGTACTTC
>.|once|TRBJ2-2|TRBV5-4
CASSLGGSDTGELFF
TGTGCCAGCAGCCTGGGGGGCAGTGACACCGGGGAGCTGTTTTTT
>.|.|TRBJ1-4|TRBV27
CASSLVYRVGEKLFF
TGTGCCAGCAGTTTGGTCTACAGGGTGGGGGAAAAACTGTTTTTT
>TRBD1|.|TRBJ2-7|TRBV5-1
CASSNRTGAYEQYF
TGCGCCAGCAGTAATAGGACAGGGGCTTACGAGCAGTACTTC
>.|.|TRBJ1-4|TRBV4-1
CASSQDMGGAKNEKLFF
TGCGCCAGCAGCCAAGATATGGGGGGGGCTAAGAATGAAAAACTGTTTTTT
>TRBD2|.|TRBJ2-1|TRBV6-5
CASSRGATSGGVGFF
TGTGCCAGCAGTCGGGGGGCGACTAGCGGGGGGGTAGGATTCTTC
>.|.|TRBJ2-1|TRBV7-9
CASSRKLPGFYNEQFF
TGTGCCAGCAGCCGAAAACTACCCGGCTTTTACAATGAGCAGTTCTTC
>.|few|TRBJ1-1|TRBV7-9
CSSSLAGSEAFF
TGTTCCAGCAGCTTAGCTGGCAGTGAAGCTTTCTTT
>.|.|TRBJ1-3|TRBV6-6
CASSGGTIARGNTIYF
TGTGCCAGCAGTGGAGGGACGATCGCGCGTGGAAACACCATATATTTT
>TRBD1|.|TRBJ2-2|TRBV6-1
CASRGGANAGELFF
TGTGCCAGCAGAGGGGGCGCGAATGCCGGGGAGCTGTTTTTT
>TRBD1|.|TRBJ2-7|TRBV18
CASSPSSDRASGEQYF
TGTGCCAGCTCACCGAGCTCGGACAGGGCTAGTGGCGAGCAGTACTTC